One sample yielded the 26 T cell receptor beta chains listed below, sequenced in a study of molecular identifiers for immune sequencing clone quantification. Each CDR3 protein is one row after TCRdb ran MiXCR on the PCR reads. The table includes under 800,000 distinct CDR3 sequences, 25% detected once. Source material: naive CD8+ T cells from blood, with Jurkat cell RNA spiked in. Subset reported: FACS-sorted CD8+CD4-CCR7+CD45RA+ naive T cells. All receptors derive from a human donor in good health. Some libraries in this study had Jurkat cell RNA spiked in.

This clonotype was counted a few times. The gene calls are TRBV27 and TRBJ1-1, with a tentative D call TRBD1 (5 bases). This CDR3 contains 16 residues. V lost 0 bases and J lost 0, with 11 bases in between. Germline CDR1 is MNHEY and CDR2 is SMNVEV (reference sequence). CDR3 region: CASSLSFSGMNTEAFF. CDR3 nucleotide sequence: TGTGCCAGCAGTTTATCGTTTTCAGGGATGAACACTGAAGCTTTCTTT.

Worth noting for this clonotype: Germline is not matched at one junction end, which may reflect a read error. The chain carries TRBV7-2 and TRBJ2-4; D may be TRBD2 (6 bases). The germline CDR1 and CDR2 sequences are SGHTA and FQGNSA. This CDR3 has 14 residues. The chain's CDR3 is CARSLADGALAQYF. For the CDR3, the DNA is TGTGCCCGCAGCTTAGCGGATGGGGCACTCGCGCAGTACTTC.

This clonotype has more than one count but fewer than ten. V gene TRBV12-3 or TRBV12-4 combines with J gene TRBJ2-7; D is undetermined. Trimming shortened V by 8 bases and J by 5 bases, and 7 bases separated the two germline ends. The CDR3 has 10 amino acids. The CDR3 protein is CASGGDEQYF. CDR3 bases: TGTGCCAGCGGTGGGGACGAGCAGTACTTC.

The J gene is TRBJ1-2, the V gene TRBV5-4; perhaps TRBD1 as D (5 bases). Trimming pared 6 bases from V and 2 bases from J, leaving 20 bases between. CDR1 SGHNT and CDR2 YYREEE come from the germline V gene (reference sequence). The CDR3 has 16 amino acids. The CDR3 coding sequence is TGTGCCAGCATGGGGGTGGGGATAGAAGAAAACTATGGCTACACCTTC. Translating it yields CASMGVGIEENYGYTF.

This rearrangement joins TRBV12-3 or TRBV12-4 to TRBJ2-1; the D gene is possibly TRBD1 (5 bases). The CDR3 has 14 residues. V was cut by 7 bases and J by 8 bases, with 18 bases left in between. CDR3 residues: CASTNSQGVDEQFF. As DNA, the CDR3 is TGTGCCAGCACCAACTCCCAGGGTGTGGATGAGCAGTTCTTC.

Note on this clonotype: A read error may be the cause here, since a much bigger clone is one base away. This sequence joins TRBV7-9 and TRBJ1-1, with a weak D call TRBD1 (6 bases). The CDR3 consists of 14 residues. CDR1 is SEHNR and CDR2 is FQNEAQ in the germline V gene (reference sequence). CDR3 in amino acids: CASSSTDRDTKAFF. CDR3 DNA sequence: TGTGCCAGCAGCTCGACGGACAGAGACACTAAAGCTTTCTTT.

This clonotype was picked up many times. The chain is built from TRBV30 and TRBJ2-7, with TRBD1 matching over 7 bases. CDR3 length equals 14 residues. V shed 0 bases, J shed 3 bases, and the junction held 5 bases outside the gene matches. CDR1 is GTSNPN, CDR2 SVGIG, per germline (reference sequence). The CDR3 here is CAWSVLGTDYEQYF. The CDR3 coding sequence is TGTGCCTGGAGTGTACTGGGGACAGACTACGAGCAGTACTTC. Full variable domain (missing parts from reference TRBV30 and TRBJ2-7): SQTIHQWPATLVQPVGSPLSLECTVEGTSNPNLYWYRQAAGRGLQLLFYSVGIGQISSEVPQNLSASRPQDRQFILSSKKLLLSDSGFYLCAWSVLGTDYEQYFGPGTRLTVT.

This clonotype was observed a few times. V gene TRBV27 combines with J gene TRBJ2-1, with TRBD2 matching 11 bases. The CDR3 extends over 14 amino acids. Germline CDR1 MNHEY, CDR2 SMNVEV (reference sequence). V dropped 10 bases and J dropped 4; count of bases not matched to a gene: 6. DNA for the CDR3: TGTGCCATCGCACTAGCGGGGGATTACAATGAGCAGTTCTTC. Protein product: CAIALAGDYNEQFF.

This clonotype was detected only a few times. This chain connects TRBV11-2 to TRBJ2-1, with TRBD2 identical over 10 bases. The CDR3 loop spans 15 amino acids. Germline assignment: CDR1 SGHAT and CDR2 FQNNGV. Unmatched junction bases numbered 9, after V lost 1 base and J lost 12 bases. The chain's CDR3 is CASSLGPTIAGGQFF. The CDR3 coding sequence is TGTGCCAGCAGCTTAGGCCCGACTATAGCGGGGGGGCAGTTCTTC.

The chain combines TRBV2 with TRBJ2-7, with 9 bases identical to TRBD1. The junction had 9 bases not matched to a gene; V was cut back by 3 bases and J by 0 bases. This CDR3 comprises 17 residues. Germline V CDR1 and CDR2: SNHLY, FYNNEI. DNA for the CDR3: TGTGCCAGCAGTGATCCTGGGGACAGGGCTCTCTCCTACGAGCAGTACTTC. It is translated as CASSDPGDRALSYEQYF.

The CDR3 DNA is TGTGCCAGCAGTTTATCGGGGGTTGTGAGCACAGATACGCAGTATTTT. Translating it yields CASSLSGVVSTDTQYF. This chain links TRBV27 with TRBJ2-3, with D tentatively TRBD1 or TRBD2 (5 bases each). Germline V CDR1 and CDR2: MNHEY, SMNVEV (reference sequence). The CDR3 length is 16 residues. V lost 0 bases and J lost 0, with 10 bases in between.

In this sample, this clonotype turned up a few times. The gene calls are TRBV7-9 and TRBJ2-7; 7 bases align to TRBD2. CDR3 length: 13 residues. Germline V CDR1 and CDR2: SEHNR, FQNEAQ (reference sequence). V lost 8 bases to trimming and J lost 6 bases; unmatched junction nucleotides: 10. Here the CDR3 reads CASGGDYSLEQYF. In DNA form, the CDR3 reads TGTGCCAGCGGGGGGGACTATTCCCTCGAGCAGTACTTC.

As concerns this clonotype: Its ends do not fully match the called genes, so a read error is possible. The rearrangement links TRBV7-9 to TRBJ2-5; TRBD1 matches at 8 bases. The germline V gene encodes CDR1 SEHNR and CDR2 FQNEAQ (reference sequence). This CDR3 is 14 amino acids long. DNA of the CDR3: TGTGCCAGCAGCTCAGGACAGGGTAAAGAGACCCGGTACTTC. Translating gives CASSSGQGKETRYF.

In its sample, this clonotype was seen a few times. The V gene is TRBV7-8, the J gene TRBJ2-1; no reliable D call. The germline V gene encodes CDR1 SGHVS and CDR2 FQNEAQ. CDR3 size: 14 residues. With 0 bases removed from V and 4 bases from J, the gap between germline ends came to 7 bases. The CDR3 region has the DNA TGTGCCAGCAGCTTAGCGCCAGATTACAATGAGCAGTTCTTC. Its protein is CASSLAPDYNEQFF.

This clonotype showed up just a few times. The V call is TRBV6-5, the J call TRBJ2-1; 10 bases agree with TRBD2. V lost 5 bases and J lost 12; bases outside the gene matches: 7. The germline V gene encodes CDR1 MNHEY and CDR2 SVGAGI. This CDR3 contains 13 residues. The CDR3 spells CASSRAGGPMQFF. The CDR3 DNA sequence: TGTGCCAGCAGTCGAGCGGGGGGGCCGATGCAGTTCTTC.

This clonotype appeared many times. This rearrangement joins TRBV12-3 or TRBV12-4 to TRBJ2-2; tentatively, D is TRBD2 (6 bases). There are 14 residues in the CDR3. V dropped 7 bases and J dropped 2 bases, with 11 bases sitting between them. CDR3 protein: CASIRGSNTGELFF. CDR3 DNA sequence: TGTGCCAGCATCCGGGGGTCCAACACCGGGGAGCTGTTTTTT.

This clonotype occurred a few times. The J gene is TRBJ2-3, the V gene TRBV12-3 or TRBV12-4; 7 bases map to TRBD2. Losses at the gene ends were 4 bases for V and 0 bases for J; bases not matched to a gene: 25. The CDR3 spans 22 residues. The chain's CDR3 is CASSSGGGDSLLAKHSTDTQYF. DNA for the CDR3: TGTGCCAGCAGTTCCGGTGGAGGGGACTCTTTACTAGCGAAACACAGCACAGATACGCAGTATTTT.

The chain uses TRBV5-4 and TRBJ2-5, with D maybe TRBD2 (5 bases). Between the trimmed V and J ends, which lost 5 bases and 1 base, there was a span of 12 bases. CDR1 and CDR2 (germline): SGHNT, YYREEE (reference sequence). This CDR3 comprises 14 residues. The CDR3 protein is CASSLPRVQETQYF. CDR3 DNA sequence: TGTGCCAGCAGTTTGCCGAGGGTCCAAGAGACCCAGTACTTC. The full variable domain, with the rest looked up from reference TRBV5-4 and TRBJ2-5, is ETGVTQSPTHLIKTRGQQVTLRCSSQSGHNTVSWYQQALGQGPQFIFQYYREEENGRGNFPPRFSGLQFPNYSSELNVNALELDDSALYLCASSLPRVQETQYFGPGTRLLVL.

Ten or more counts support this clonotype. V gene TRBV7-9 combines with J gene TRBJ2-3; 9 nucleotides align to TRBD2. The CDR3 covers 16 residues. V shed 5 bases and J 6 bases; nucleotides not matched to a gene: 12. The germline CDR1 and CDR2 sequences are SEHNR and FQNEAQ (reference sequence). As DNA, the CDR3 is TGTGCCAGCAGCCGCGGTAGACTAGCGGAAAGGGATACGCAGTATTTT. Translation: CASSRGRLAERDTQYF.

This clonotype was detected once. This may stem from a read error, because a much larger clone lies one nucleotide away. This chain joins TRBV4-3 and TRBJ2-1; perhaps D is TRBD1 or TRBD2 (6 bases each). The CDR3 covers 14 residues. Germline values: CDR1 LGHNA, CDR2 YSLEER. With 0 bases removed from V and 7 bases from J, the gap between germline ends came to 10 bases. In DNA, the CDR3 is TGCGCCAGCAGCCAAGATACAGGGAGGAATGAGCAGTTCTTC. It yields the protein CASSQDTGRNEQFF.

The chain joins TRBV7-9 to TRBJ2-1; D is possibly TRBD1 or TRBD2 (5 bases each). There are 17 residues in the CDR3. Trimming pared 4 bases from V and 2 bases from J, leaving 18 bases between. CDR1 and CDR2 from the germline V gene are SEHNR and FQNEAQ (reference sequence). The CDR3 region is CASSSRKDWGAYNEQFF. The CDR3 bases are TGTGCCAGCAGCTCTCGCAAGGACTGGGGCGCCTACAATGAGCAGTTCTTC.

Details on this clonotype: One junction end does not reproduce the germline sequence, and a read error may be involved. The rearrangement links TRBV4-3 to TRBJ2-1; 7 bases fit TRBD2. CDR1 and CDR2 (germline): LGHNA, YSLEER. CDR3 length: 17 amino acids. In nucleotides, the CDR3 is TGCGCCAGCAGCCAGGATACTAGCGAAAGCTCCTACAATGAGCAGCTCTTC. It encodes CASSQDTSESSYNEQLF.

This clonotype came up many times. The chain employs TRBV5-6 and TRBJ1-1; D unresolved. The germline CDR1 and CDR2 sequences are SGHDT and YYEEEE. V was cut by 0 bases and J by 1 base, with 10 bases left in between. The CDR3 spans 15 residues. In DNA, the CDR3 is TGTGCCAGCAGCTTGGGGGATACAAAGAACACTGAAGCTTTCTTT. Amino acids: CASSLGDTKNTEAFF.

As to this clonotype: A read error is likely here: a far larger clone is one base away. CDR3 sequence reads: CASSSGTEEAQYF. CDR3 in DNA: TGTGCCAGCAGTTCCGGGACTGAAGAGGCCCAGTACTTC. This rearrangement joins TRBV28 to TRBJ2-5, with a tentative D call TRBD2 (6 bases). The CDR3 runs 13 residues. The germline CDR1 and CDR2 sequences are MDHEN and SYDVKM. Filled out from reference TRBV28 and TRBJ2-5, the complete variable domain reads DVKVTQSSRYLVKRTGEKVFLECVQDMDHENMFWYRQDPGLGLRLIYFSYDVKMKEKGDIPEGYSVSREKKERFSLILESASTNQTSMYLCASSSGTEEAQYFGPGTRLLVL.

This clonotype was observed a few times. The chain couples TRBV10-3 to TRBJ2-7, with D perhaps TRBD2 (5 bases). CDR3 length: 13 residues. Germline CDR1 is ENHRY and CDR2 is SYGVKD. Trimming took off 3 bases at V and 2 bases at J, with 8 bases between the two ends. CDR3 bases: TGTGCCATCAGTGAACTAGGAACCTACGAGCAGTACTTC. Translating gives CAISELGTYEQYF.

This clonotype was counted between two and nine times. V gene TRBV19 combines with J gene TRBJ2-7; 12 nucleotides line up with TRBD2. V lost 6 bases to trimming and J lost 0 bases; unmatched junction nucleotides: 3. CDR3 length equals 15 residues. Germline loops: CDR1 LNHDA, CDR2 SQIVND (reference sequence). For the CDR3, the DNA is TGTGCCAGTAGCCCTAGCGGGGGGGCCTCCTACGAGCAGTACTTC. Translation: CASSPSGGASYEQYF.